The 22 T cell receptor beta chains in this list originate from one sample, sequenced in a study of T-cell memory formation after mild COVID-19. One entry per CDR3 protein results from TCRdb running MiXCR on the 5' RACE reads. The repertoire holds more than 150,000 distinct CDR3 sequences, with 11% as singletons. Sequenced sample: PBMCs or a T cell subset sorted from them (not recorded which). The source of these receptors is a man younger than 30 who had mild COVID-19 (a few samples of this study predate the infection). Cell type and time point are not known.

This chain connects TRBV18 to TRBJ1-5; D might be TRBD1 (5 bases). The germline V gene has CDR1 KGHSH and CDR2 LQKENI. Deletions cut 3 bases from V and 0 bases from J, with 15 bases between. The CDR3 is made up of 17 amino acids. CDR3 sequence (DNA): TGTGCCAGCTCACCGAATGGGGGGACCTATAGCAATCAGCCCCAGCATTTT. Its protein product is CASSPNGGTYSNQPQHF.

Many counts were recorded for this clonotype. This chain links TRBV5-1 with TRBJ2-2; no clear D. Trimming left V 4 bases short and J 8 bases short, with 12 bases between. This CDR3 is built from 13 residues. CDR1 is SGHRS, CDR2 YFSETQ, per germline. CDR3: CASSPQGSGELFF. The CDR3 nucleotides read TGCGCCAGCAGCCCCCAAGGGTCGGGGGAGCTGTTTTTT.

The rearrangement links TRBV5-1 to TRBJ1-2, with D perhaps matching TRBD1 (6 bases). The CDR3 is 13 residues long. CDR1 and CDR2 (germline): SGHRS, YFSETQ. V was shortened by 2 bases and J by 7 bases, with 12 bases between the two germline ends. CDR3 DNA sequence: TGCGCCAGCAGCTTAATGGGGGCAAGTGGCTACACCTTC. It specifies CASSLMGASGYTF.

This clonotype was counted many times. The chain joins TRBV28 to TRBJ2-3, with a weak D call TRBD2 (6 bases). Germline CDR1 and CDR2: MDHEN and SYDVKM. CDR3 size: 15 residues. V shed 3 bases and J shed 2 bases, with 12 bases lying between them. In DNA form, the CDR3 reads TGTGCCAGCAGTTTTGGAGGGCGGACCACAGATACGCAGTATTTT. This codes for CASSFGGRTTDTQYF.

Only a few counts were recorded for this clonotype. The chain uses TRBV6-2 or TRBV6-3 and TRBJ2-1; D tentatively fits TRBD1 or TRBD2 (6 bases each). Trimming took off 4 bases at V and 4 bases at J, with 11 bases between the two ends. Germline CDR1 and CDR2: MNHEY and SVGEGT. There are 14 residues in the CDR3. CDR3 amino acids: CASSFRGRYNEQFF. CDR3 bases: TGTGCCAGCAGTTTTAGGGGGAGGTACAATGAGCAGTTCTTC.

The CDR3 loop reads CASSFRYQETQYF. The CDR3 region has the DNA TGTGCCAGCAGCTTTAGATACCAAGAGACCCAGTACTTC. The J gene is TRBJ2-5, the V gene TRBV11-3; D uncertain. Germline V lookup: CDR1 SGHNT, CDR2 YENEEA. The CDR3 spans 13 residues. V was cut by 3 bases and J by 0 bases, with 5 bases left in between.

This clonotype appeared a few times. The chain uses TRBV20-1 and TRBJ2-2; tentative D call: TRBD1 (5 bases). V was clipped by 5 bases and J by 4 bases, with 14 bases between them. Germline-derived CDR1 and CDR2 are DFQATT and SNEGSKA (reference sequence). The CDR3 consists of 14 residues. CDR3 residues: CSASQGKATGELFF. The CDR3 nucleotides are TGCAGTGCTTCGCAGGGAAAGGCCACCGGGGAGCTGTTTTTT.

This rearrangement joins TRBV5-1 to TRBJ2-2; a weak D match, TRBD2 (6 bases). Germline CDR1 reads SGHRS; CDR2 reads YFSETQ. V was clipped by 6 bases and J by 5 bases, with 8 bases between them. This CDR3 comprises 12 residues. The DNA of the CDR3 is TGCGCCAGCACGCGGGGAACCGGGGAGCTGTTTTTT. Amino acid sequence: CASTRGTGELFF.

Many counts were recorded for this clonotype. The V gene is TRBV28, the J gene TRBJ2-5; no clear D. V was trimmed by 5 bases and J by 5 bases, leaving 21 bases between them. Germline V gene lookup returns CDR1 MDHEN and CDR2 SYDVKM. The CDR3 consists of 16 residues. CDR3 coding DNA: TGTGCCAGCAGTGACCCCGGCGTCGGTCAGAAGGAGACCCAGTACTTC. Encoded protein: CASSDPGVGQKETQYF.

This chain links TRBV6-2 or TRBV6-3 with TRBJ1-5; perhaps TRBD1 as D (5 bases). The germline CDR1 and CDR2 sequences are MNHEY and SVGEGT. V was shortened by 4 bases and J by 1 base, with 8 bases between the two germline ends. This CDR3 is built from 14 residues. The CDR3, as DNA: TGTGCCAGCAGTTCGAGGGACAGCAATCAGCCCCAGCATTTT. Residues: CASSSRDSNQPQHF.

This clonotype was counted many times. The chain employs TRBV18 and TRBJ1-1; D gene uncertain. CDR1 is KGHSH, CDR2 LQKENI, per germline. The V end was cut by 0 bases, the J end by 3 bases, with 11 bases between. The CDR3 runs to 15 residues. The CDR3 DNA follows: TGTGCCAGCTCACCACCTTCACGGGCCGACACTGAAGCTTTCTTT. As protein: CASSPPSRADTEAFF.

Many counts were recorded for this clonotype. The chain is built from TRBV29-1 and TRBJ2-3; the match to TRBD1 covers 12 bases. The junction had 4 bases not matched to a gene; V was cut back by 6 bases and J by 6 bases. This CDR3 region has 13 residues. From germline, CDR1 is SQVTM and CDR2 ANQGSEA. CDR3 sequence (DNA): TGCAGCGTCCGGGACAGGGGGCGGGATACGCAGTATTTT. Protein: CSVRDRGRDTQYF.

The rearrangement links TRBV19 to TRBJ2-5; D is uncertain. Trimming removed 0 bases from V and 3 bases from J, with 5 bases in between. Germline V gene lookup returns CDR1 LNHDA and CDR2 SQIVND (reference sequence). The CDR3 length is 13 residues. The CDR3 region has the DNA TGTGCCAGTAGTATAGATCCTAAAGAGACCCAGTACTTC. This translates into CASSIDPKETQYF.

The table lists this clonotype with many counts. CDR3 nucleotide sequence: TGCGCCAGCAGCTTGGCCGGGACAGACACCGGGGAGCTGTTTTTT. It codes for CASSLAGTDTGELFF. The chain links TRBV5-1 to TRBJ2-2; 7 bases line up with TRBD1. Germline V gene lookup returns CDR1 SGHRS and CDR2 YFSETQ. Trimming removed 0 bases from V and 3 bases from J; junction bases left unmatched: 2. The length of the CDR3 is 15 residues.

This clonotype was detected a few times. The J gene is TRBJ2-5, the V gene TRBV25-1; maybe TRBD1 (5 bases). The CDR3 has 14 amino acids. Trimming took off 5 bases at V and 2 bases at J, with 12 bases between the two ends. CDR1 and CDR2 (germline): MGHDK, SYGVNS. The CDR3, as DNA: TGTGCCAGCAGTCGACATAGGGGACAAGAGACCCAGTACTTC. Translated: CASSRHRGQETQYF.

The DNA of the CDR3 is TGTGCCAGCAGTTTGGGCGGGGGCGCAAATGAGCAGTTCTTC. Its protein product is CASSLGGGANEQFF. V and J are TRBV12-3 or TRBV12-4 and TRBJ2-1; maybe TRBD2 (7 bases). The CDR3 consists of 14 residues. V gave up 3 bases and J gave up 7 bases, with 13 bases separating them.

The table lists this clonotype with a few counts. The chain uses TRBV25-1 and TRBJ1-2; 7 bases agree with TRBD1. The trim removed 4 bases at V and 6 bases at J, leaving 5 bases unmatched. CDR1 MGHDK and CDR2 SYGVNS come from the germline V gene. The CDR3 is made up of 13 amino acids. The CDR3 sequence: CASSVDRVNGYTF. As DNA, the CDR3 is TGTGCCAGCAGTGTTGACAGGGTGAATGGCTACACCTTC.

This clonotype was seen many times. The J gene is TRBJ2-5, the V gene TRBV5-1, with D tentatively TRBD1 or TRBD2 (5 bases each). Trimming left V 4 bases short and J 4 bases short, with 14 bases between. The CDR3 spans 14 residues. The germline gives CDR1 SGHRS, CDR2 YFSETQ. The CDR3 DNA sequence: TGCGCCAGCAGCGAGCCAGGGAGTCGAGAGACCCAGTACTTC. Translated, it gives CASSEPGSRETQYF.

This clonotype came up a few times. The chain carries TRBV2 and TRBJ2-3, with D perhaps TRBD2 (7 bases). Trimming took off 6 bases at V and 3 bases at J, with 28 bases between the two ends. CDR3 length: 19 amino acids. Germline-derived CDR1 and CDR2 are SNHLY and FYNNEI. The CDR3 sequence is CASSRRGAIVSKYTDTQYF. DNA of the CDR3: TGTGCCAGCAGCCGACGGGGGGCGATTGTTTCTAAATATACAGATACGCAGTATTTT.

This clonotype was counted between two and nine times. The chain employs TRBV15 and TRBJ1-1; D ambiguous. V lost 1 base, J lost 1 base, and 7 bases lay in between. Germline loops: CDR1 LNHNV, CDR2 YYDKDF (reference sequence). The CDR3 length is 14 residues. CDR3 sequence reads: CATSRGGSNTEAFF. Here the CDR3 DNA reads TGTGCCACCAGCAGAGGCGGGTCGAACACTGAAGCTTTCTTT.

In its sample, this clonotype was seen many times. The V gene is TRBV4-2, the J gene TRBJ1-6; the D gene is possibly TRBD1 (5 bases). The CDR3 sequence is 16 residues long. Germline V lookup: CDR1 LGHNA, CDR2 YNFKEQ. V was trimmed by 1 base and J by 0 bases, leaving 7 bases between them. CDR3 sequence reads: CASSQAGGSYNSPLHF. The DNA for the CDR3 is TGTGCCAGCAGCCAAGCTGGGGGCTCCTATAATTCACCCCTCCACTTT.

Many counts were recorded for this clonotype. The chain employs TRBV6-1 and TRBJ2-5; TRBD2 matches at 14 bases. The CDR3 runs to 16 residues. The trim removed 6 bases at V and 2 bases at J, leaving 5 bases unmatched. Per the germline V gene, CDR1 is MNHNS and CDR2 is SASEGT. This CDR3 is CASRRTSGGIQETQYF. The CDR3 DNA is TGTGCCAGCAGGAGGACTAGCGGGGGGATTCAAGAGACCCAGTACTTC.